This T cell receptor (beta chain) is drawn from a study of T cell changes during pregnancy in multiple sclerosis. The ends lost 4 bases at V and 4 bases at J; junction bases unmatched: 3. Germline V lookup: CDR1 GTSNPN, CDR2 SVGIG (reference sequence). There are 12 residues in the CDR3. Here immunoSEQ multiplex PCR was the method, and the copy in TCRdb shows in-frame clones only, minus some. Here the sample spans 65,000 to 70,000 clones, approximately 92% being singletons. The sequence derives from a female donor in good health, enrolled as a control in a pregnancy study. The specimen was peripheral blood, collected in the third trimester of pregnancy. This chain links TRBV30 with TRBJ1-2, with 7 bases that match TRBD1. CDR3: CAWTDRSYGYTF. The CDR3 bases are TGTGCCTGGACGGACAGGTCCTATGGCTACACCTTC.